The 14 T cell receptor beta chains presented below share a single source sample, sequenced in a study of T cells in Graves' hyperthyroidism and ophthalmopathy. TCR beta CDR3 regions were amplified from RNA transcripts. An initial round of RT-PCR targeting the TCR CDR3 relied on the HTBI primer set. From the multiplex PCR reads, TCRdb called clonotypes with MiXCR, one entry per CDR3 protein. The data contain some 400,000 distinct CDR3 sequences, approximately 15% of them singletons. Sequencing was done on a sample of blood. The origin of the receptors is a woman between 55 and 75 years old with Graves' hyperthyroidism.

CDR3 sequence reads: CASSIGGSLYNEQFF. For the CDR3, the DNA is TGTGCCAGTAGTATTGGCGGGAGTCTCTACAATGAGCAGTTCTTC. The chain has TRBV19 and TRBJ2-1, with TRBD2 matching 7 bases. V dropped 3 bases and J dropped 3; count of bases not matched to a gene: 5. Germline assignment: CDR1 LNHDA and CDR2 SQIVND (reference sequence). CDR3 length: 15 residues.

This clonotype was counted at least ten times. This chain uses TRBV2 with TRBJ2-3; TRBD2 aligns across 11 bases. V shed 5 bases and J 1 base; nucleotides not matched to a gene: 5. This CDR3 has 16 residues. From germline, CDR1 is SNHLY and CDR2 FYNNEI. The CDR3: CASSLLTSGGTDTQYF. CDR3 in DNA: TGTGCCAGCAGTCTACTGACTAGCGGGGGCACAGATACGCAGTATTTT.

The chain is built from TRBV6-1 and TRBJ2-5; D assignment may be TRBD1 or TRBD2 (6 bases each). The CDR3 loop spans 15 amino acids. Germline CDR1 MNHNS, CDR2 SASEGT. V dropped 9 bases and J dropped 2 bases, with 19 bases sitting between them. The CDR3 reads CARGSGAGKQETQYF. The CDR3 DNA reads as TGTGCCAGGGGATCGGGGGCAGGGAAGCAAGAGACCCAGTACTTC.

The chain carries TRBV2 and TRBJ2-1, with D tentatively TRBD2 (6 bases). The V end lost 3 bases, the J end lost 2 bases, and 14 bases lay between the germline ends. The CDR3 is 16 amino acids. Germline CDR1 SNHLY, CDR2 FYNNEI. The CDR3 loop reads CASSEGLGRPYNEQFF. The DNA of the CDR3 is TGTGCCAGCAGTGAGGGTCTGGGGAGGCCCTACAATGAGCAGTTCTTC.

The sample holds many counts of this clonotype. The chain is built from TRBV12-3 or TRBV12-4 and TRBJ2-5; no firm D call. The CDR3 runs to 12 residues. V lost 7 bases to trimming and J lost 4 bases, with 10 bases between them. CDR3 sequence (DNA): TGTGCCAGCACCCGAGAAGGAGAGACCCAGTACTTC. Translating it yields CASTREGETQYF.

This clonotype was seen at least ten times. V usage is TRBV6-1 and J usage is TRBJ1-5; tentative D call: TRBD1 (5 bases). CDR1 is MNHNS and CDR2 is SASEGT in the germline V gene. The CDR3 spans 14 residues. V shed 3 bases and J shed 4 bases, with 10 bases lying between them. The CDR3 reads CASSEGVQNQPQHF. CDR3 sequence (DNA): TGTGCCAGCAGTGAGGGGGTACAGAATCAGCCCCAGCATTTT.

This clonotype was picked up a small number of times. The chain uses TRBV2 and TRBJ2-6; no firm D call. Per germline, CDR1 SNHLY and CDR2 FYNNEI. This CDR3 region has 14 residues. Between the trimmed V and J ends, which lost 6 bases and 4 bases, there was a span of 10 bases. The CDR3 spells CASSPPWGANVLTF. In DNA, the CDR3 is TGTGCCAGCAGCCCCCCTTGGGGGGCCAACGTCCTGACTTTC.

At least ten counts were recorded for this clonotype. The chain has TRBV12-3 or TRBV12-4 and TRBJ2-1; 7 bases map to TRBD2. J was trimmed by 8 bases and V by 4 bases; bases with no gene match: 8. The CDR3 loop spans 14 amino acids. DNA for the CDR3: TGTGCCAGCAGTTCGGGACTCCGGGGGGATGAGCAGTTCTTC. Protein product: CASSSGLRGDEQFF.

As to this clonotype: This could be a read error, since a much larger clone is one nucleotide away. The gene calls are TRBV11-2 and TRBJ1-2; unclear D gene. The germline V gene has CDR1 SGHAT and CDR2 FQNNGV. The CDR3 runs 12 residues. V was cut by 3 bases and J by 8 bases, with 10 bases left in between. CDR3 bases: TGTGCCAGCAGCTTGGACCTTGCGGGCTACACCTTC. This encodes CASSLDLAGYTF.

This clonotype has only a few counts. The CDR3 bases are TGTGCCAGCAGCTTATGGCGGGGGCGAAACCCCTACGAGCAGTACTTC. This translates into CASSLWRGRNPYEQYF. The chain employs TRBV7-2 and TRBJ2-7, with D possibly being TRBD2 (7 bases). V was clipped by 2 bases and J by 2 bases, with 16 bases between them. There are 16 residues in the CDR3. Germline V gene sequence: CDR1 SGHTA, CDR2 FQGNSA.

This clonotype was found many times. DNA for the CDR3: TGTGCCAGCAGTTTACGCGAGGGGGCGAACACCATATATTTT. It translates to CASSLREGANTIYF. The chain recombines TRBV12-3 or TRBV12-4 with TRBJ1-3; 7 bases agree with TRBD1. V gave up 2 bases and J gave up 7 bases; unmatched junction bases: 5. This CDR3 has 14 amino acids.

Ten or more counts support this clonotype. The chain employs TRBV6-1 and TRBJ2-3; the D is unclear. The CDR3 contains 13 residues. Germline V gives CDR1 MNHNS, CDR2 SASEGT. In DNA, the CDR3 is TGTGCGAAGCACGAGCGCCCCACAGATACGCAGTATTTT. Its translation: CAKHERPTDTQYF.

The chain has TRBV11-2 and TRBJ2-5, with D tentatively TRBD1 (7 bases). The germline V and J ends were trimmed by 5 bases and 3 bases, with 13 bases remaining between them. Germline CDR1 SGHAT, CDR2 FQNNGV. The length of the CDR3 is 14 residues. The CDR3 DNA reads as TGTGCCAGCAGCCCGGGGGACAGAAAAGAGACCCAGTACTTC. Translated, it gives CASSPGDRKETQYF.

This chain joins TRBV6-1 and TRBJ1-5; maybe TRBD1 (5 bases). The CDR3 is 16 amino acids. Looked up from germline, CDR1 is MNHNS and CDR2 is SASEGT. Trimming cost V 7 bases and J 1 base, with 17 bases left between them. DNA of the CDR3: TGTGCCAGCACCCTGGGTCGAAGGGGCAGCAATCAGCCCCAGCATTTT. Encoded protein: CASTLGRRGSNQPQHF.